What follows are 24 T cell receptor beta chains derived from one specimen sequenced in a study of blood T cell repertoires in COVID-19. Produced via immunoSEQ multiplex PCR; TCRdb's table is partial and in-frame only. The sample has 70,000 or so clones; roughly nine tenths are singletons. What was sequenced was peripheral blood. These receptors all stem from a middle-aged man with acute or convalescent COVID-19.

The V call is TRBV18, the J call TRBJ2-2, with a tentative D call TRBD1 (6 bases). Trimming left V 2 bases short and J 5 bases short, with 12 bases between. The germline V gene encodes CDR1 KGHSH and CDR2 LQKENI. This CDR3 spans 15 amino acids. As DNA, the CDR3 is TGTGCCAGCTCACCAGTCACAGGGCCAACCGGGGAGCTGTTTTTT. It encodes CASSPVTGPTGELFF.

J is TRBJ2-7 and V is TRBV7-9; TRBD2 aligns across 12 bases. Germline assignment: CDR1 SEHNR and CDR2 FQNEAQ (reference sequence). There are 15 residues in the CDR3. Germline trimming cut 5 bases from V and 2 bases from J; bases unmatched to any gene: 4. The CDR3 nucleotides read TGTGCCAGCAGCCCTCTAGCGGGAGGGCCCTACGAGCAGTACTTC. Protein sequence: CASSPLAGGPYEQYF.

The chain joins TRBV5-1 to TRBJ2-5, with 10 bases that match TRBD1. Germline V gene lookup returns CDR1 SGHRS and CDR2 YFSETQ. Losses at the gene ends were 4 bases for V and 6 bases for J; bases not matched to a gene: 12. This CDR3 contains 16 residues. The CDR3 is CASSGSGTGASKTQYF. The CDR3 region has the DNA TGCGCCAGCAGCGGCTCCGGGACAGGGGCATCGAAGACCCAGTACTTC.

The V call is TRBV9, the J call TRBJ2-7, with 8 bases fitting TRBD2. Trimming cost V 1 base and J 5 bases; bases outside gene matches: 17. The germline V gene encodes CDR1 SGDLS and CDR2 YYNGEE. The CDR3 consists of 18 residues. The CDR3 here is CASSVSVAGTTPNHEQYF. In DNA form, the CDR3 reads TGTGCCAGCAGCGTATCAGTAGCGGGAACAACTCCCAATCACGAGCAGTACTTC.

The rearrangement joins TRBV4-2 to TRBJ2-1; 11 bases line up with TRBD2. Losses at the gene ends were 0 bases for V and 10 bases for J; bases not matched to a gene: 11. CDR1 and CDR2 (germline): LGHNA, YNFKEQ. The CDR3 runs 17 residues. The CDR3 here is CASSQEWFSGGAGEQFF. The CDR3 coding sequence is TGTGCCAGCAGCCAAGAGTGGTTTAGCGGGGGGGCTGGGGAGCAGTTCTTC.

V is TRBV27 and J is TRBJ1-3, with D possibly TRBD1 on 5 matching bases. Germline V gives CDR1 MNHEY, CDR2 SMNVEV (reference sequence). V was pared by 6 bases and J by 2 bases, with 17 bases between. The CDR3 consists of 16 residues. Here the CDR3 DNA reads TGTGCCAGCAGGGACATCGCAGGAAACCCTGGAAACACCATATATTTT. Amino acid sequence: CASRDIAGNPGNTIYF.

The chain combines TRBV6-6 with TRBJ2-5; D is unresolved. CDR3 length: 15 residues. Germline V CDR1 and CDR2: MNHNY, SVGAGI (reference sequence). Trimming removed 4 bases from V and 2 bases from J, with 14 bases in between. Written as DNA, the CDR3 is TGTGCCAGCAGTTTAGTTCGGGTATTGCAAGAGACCCAGTACTTC. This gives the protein CASSLVRVLQETQYF.

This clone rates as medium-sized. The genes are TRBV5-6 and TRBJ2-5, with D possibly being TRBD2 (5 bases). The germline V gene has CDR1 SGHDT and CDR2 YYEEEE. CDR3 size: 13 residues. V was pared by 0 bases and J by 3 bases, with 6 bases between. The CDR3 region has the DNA TGTGCCAGCAGCTTGGTACTAGAAGAGACCCAGTACTTC. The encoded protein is CASSLVLEETQYF. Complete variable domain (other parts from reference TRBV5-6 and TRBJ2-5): DAGVTQSPTHLIKTRGQQVTLRCSPKSGHDTVSWYQQALGQGPQFIFQYYEEEERQRGNFPDRFSGHQFPNYSSELNVNALLLGDSALYLCASSLVLEETQYFGPGTRLLVL.

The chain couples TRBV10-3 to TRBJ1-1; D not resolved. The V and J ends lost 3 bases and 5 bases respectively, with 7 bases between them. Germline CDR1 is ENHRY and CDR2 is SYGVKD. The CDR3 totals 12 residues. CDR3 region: CAISDTGTEAFF. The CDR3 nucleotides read TGTGCCATCAGTGACACCGGGACTGAAGCTTTCTTT.

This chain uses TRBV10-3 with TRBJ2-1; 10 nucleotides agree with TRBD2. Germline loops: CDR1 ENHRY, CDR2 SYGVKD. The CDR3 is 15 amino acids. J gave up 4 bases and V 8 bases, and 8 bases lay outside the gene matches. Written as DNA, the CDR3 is TGTGCCATCTCTCCGGGACTAGCGCCTTACAATGAGCAGTTCTTC. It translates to CAISPGLAPYNEQFF.

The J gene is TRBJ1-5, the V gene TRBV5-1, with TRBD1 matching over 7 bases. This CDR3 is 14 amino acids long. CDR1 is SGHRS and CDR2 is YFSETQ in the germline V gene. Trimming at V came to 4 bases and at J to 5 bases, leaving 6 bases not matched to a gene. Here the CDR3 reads CASSLGQADQPQHF. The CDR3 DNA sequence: TGCGCCAGCAGCCTCGGACAGGCAGATCAGCCCCAGCATTTT.

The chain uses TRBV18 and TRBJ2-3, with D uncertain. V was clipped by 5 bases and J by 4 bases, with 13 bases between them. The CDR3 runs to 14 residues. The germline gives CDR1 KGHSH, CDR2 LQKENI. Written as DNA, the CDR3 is TGTGCCAGCTCAGCCCGGGTTAGTCCAGATACGCAGTATTTT. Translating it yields CASSARVSPDTQYF. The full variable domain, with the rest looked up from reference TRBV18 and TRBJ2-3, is NAGVMQNPRHLVRRRGQEARLRCSPMKGHSHVYWYRQLPEEGLKFMVYLQKENIIDESGMPKERFSAEFPKEGPSILRIQQVVRGDSAAYFCASSARVSPDTQYFGPGTRLTVL.

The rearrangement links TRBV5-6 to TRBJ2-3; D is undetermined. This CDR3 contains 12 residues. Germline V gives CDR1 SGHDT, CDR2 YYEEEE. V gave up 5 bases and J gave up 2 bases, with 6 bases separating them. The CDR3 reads CASSKLTDTQYF. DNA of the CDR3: TGTGCCAGCAGTAAGCTCACAGATACGCAGTATTTT.

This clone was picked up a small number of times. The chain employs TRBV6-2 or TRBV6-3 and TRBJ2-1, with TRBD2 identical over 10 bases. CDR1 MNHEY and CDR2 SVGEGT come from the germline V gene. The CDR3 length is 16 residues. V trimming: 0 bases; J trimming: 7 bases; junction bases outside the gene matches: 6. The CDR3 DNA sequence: TGTGCCAGCAGTTACTCGACTAGCGGGTATTGGAATGAGCAGTTCTTC. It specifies CASSYSTSGYWNEQFF.

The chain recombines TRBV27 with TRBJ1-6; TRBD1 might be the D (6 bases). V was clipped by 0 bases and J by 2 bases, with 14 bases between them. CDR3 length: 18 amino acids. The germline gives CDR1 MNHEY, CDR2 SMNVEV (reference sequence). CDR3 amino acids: CASSLSTGYSPYNSPLHF. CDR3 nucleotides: TGTGCCAGCAGTTTATCGACAGGCTATAGTCCCTATAATTCACCCCTCCACTTT.

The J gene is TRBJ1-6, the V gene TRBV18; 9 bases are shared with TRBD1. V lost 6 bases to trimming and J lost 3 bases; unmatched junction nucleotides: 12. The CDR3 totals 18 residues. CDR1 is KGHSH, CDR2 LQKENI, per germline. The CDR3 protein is CASSAPRTGADYNSPLHF. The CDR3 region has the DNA TGTGCCAGCTCTGCGCCGCGGACAGGGGCAGACTATAATTCACCCCTCCACTTT.

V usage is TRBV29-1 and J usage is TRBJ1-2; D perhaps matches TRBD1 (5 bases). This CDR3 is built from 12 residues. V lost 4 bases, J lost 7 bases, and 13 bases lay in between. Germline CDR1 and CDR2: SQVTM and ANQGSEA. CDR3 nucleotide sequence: TGCAGCGTTGTCGGTAGGGGCGGTGGCTACACCTTC. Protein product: CSVVGRGGGYTF.

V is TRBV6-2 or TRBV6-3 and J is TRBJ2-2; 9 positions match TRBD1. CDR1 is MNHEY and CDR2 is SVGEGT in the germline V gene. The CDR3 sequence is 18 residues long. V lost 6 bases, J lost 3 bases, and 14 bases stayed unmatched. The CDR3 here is CASSPPSDRGRYTGELFF. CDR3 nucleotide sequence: TGTGCCAGCAGCCCCCCCTCGGACAGGGGAAGGTACACCGGGGAGCTGTTTTTT.

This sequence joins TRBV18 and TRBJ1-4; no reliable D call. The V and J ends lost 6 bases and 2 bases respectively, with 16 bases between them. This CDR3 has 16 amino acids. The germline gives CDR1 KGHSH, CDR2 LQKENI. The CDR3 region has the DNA TGTGCCAGCTCCAGAAATACGGGGTTCACTAATGAAAAACTGTTTTTT. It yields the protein CASSRNTGFTNEKLFF.

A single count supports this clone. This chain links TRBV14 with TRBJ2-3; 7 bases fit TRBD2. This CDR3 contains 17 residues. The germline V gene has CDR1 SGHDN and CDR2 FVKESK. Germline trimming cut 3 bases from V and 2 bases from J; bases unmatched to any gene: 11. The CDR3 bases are TGTGCCAGCAGCCAGAGGGGCTGGGGGACTAACACAGATACGCAGTATTTT. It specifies CASSQRGWGTNTDTQYF.

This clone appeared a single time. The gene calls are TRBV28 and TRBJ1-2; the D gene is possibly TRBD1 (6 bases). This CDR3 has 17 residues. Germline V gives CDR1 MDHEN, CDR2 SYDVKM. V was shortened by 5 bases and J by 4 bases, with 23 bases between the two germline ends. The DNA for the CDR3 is TGTGCCAGCAGTCCCTTTGGGGACACCTACCTCGGCTATGGCTACACCTTC. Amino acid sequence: CASSPFGDTYLGYGYTF.

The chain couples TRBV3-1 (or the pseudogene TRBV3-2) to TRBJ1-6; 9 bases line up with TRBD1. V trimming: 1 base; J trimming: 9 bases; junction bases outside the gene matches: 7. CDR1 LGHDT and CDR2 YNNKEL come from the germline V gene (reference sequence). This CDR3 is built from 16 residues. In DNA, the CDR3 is TGTGCCAGCAGCCAAGGGGGACAGGGAACGATTTCACCCCTCCACTTT. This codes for CASSQGGQGTISPLHF.

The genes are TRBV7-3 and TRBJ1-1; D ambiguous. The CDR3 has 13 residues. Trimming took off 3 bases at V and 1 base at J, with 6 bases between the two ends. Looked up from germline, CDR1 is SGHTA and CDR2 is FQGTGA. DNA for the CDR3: TGTGCCAGCAGCTTTAGCCGGAACACTGAAGCTTTCTTT. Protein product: CASSFSRNTEAFF.

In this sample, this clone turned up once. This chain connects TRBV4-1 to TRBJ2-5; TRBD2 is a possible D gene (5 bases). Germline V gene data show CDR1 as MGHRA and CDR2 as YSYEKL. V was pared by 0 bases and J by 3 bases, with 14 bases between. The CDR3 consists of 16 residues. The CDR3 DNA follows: TGCGCCAGCAGCCAAGATTGGCTGGCGGGCAAAGAGACCCAGTACTTC. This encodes CASSQDWLAGKETQYF.